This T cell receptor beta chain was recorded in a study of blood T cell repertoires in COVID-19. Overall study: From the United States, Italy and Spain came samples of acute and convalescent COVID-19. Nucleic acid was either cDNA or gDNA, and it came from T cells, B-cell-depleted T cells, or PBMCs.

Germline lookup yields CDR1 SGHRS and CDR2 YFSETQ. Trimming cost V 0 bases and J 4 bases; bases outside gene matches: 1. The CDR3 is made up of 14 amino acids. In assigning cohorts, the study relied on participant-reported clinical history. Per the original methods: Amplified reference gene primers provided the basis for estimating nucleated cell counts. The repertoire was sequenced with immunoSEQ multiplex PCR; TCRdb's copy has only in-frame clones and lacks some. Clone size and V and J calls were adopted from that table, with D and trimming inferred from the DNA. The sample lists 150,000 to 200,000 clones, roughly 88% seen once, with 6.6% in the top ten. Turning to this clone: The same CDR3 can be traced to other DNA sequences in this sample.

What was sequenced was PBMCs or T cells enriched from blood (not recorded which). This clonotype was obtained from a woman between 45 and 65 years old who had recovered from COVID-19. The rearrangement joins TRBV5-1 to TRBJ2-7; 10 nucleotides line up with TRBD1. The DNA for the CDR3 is TGCGCCAGCAGCTTGGGGACAGGGGGATACGAGCAGTACTTC. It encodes CASSLGTGGYEQYF. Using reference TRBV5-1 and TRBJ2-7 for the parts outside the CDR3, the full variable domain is KAGVTQTPRYLIKTRGQQVTLSCSPISGHRSVSWYQQTPGQGLQFLFEYFSETQRNKGNFPGRFSGRQFSNSRSEMNVSTLELGDSALYLCASSLGTGGYEQYFGPGTRLTVT.